The 18 T cell receptor beta chains presented below share a single source sample, sequenced in a study of early T cells in non-severe SARS-CoV-2 infection. Using its own MiXCR run on the 5' RACE reads, TCRdb lists one record per CDR3 protein. There are 98,000 or so distinct CDR3 sequences in the sample; roughly 11% occur only once, and roughly 5% lies in the top ten. Input material: whole blood. These receptors originate from an adult who was a healthcare worker with PCR-confirmed SARS-CoV-2 infection or an uninfected control (not recorded which).

Ten or more counts support this clonotype. This chain connects TRBV3-1 to TRBJ2-3; D call uncertain. This CDR3 has 14 amino acids. Germline values: CDR1 LGHDT, CDR2 YNNKEL (reference sequence). V dropped 1 base and J dropped 0 bases, with 5 bases sitting between them. The DNA of the CDR3 is TGTGCCAGCAGCCAAGGGCCCAGCACAGATACGCAGTATTTT. Protein sequence: CASSQGPSTDTQYF.

This clonotype was recorded at least ten times. Germline and junction disagree at one end, which may indicate a read error. The CDR3 DNA is TGTGCCAGCAGTTTAGGGTCCACCGGGGAGCTGTTTTTT. Translation: CASSLGSTGELFF. This chain uses TRBV5-1 with TRBJ2-2, with D uncertain. The CDR3 sequence is 13 residues long. CDR1 is SGHRS and CDR2 is YFSETQ in the germline V gene.

There are many counts of this clonotype. V is TRBV5-5 and J is TRBJ1-2; 9 bases are a match to TRBD1. This CDR3 is built from 14 residues. Germline V lookup: CDR1 SGHKS, CDR2 YYEKEE (reference sequence). V gave up 0 bases and J gave up 3 bases; unmatched junction bases: 0. The CDR3 sequence is CASSLGDRDYGYTF. CDR3 coding DNA: TGTGCCAGCAGCTTGGGGGACAGGGACTATGGCTACACCTTC.

This clonotype has only a few counts. V usage is TRBV12-5 and J usage is TRBJ2-1; D gene ambiguous. Deletions cut 1 base from V and 4 bases from J, with 11 bases between. Germline V gives CDR1 LGHNT, CDR2 FRNRAP. This CDR3 is 15 amino acids long. The CDR3 nucleotides are TGTGCTAGTGGTTTGGAAATTACTGCTTACAATGAGCAGTTCTTC. It translates to CASGLEITAYNEQFF.

Ten or more counts support this clonotype. CDR3 amino acids: CASSLEGSLYEQYF. CDR3 bases: TGTGCCAGCAGTTTAGAAGGATCCTTGTACGAGCAGTACTTC. This chain connects TRBV27 to TRBJ2-7; D gene unclear. The CDR3 covers 14 residues. The germline V gene has CDR1 MNHEY and CDR2 SMNVEV (reference sequence). With 2 bases removed from V and 4 bases from J, the gap between germline ends came to 12 bases.

The CDR3 bases are TGTGCCAGCAGGGACAGGGACGGCTATGGCTACACCTTC. Its translation is CASRDRDGYGYTF. The chain combines TRBV2 with TRBJ1-2; 8 bases fit TRBD1. The CDR3 covers 13 residues. CDR1 and CDR2 (germline): SNHLY, FYNNEI. Unmatched junction bases numbered 4, after V lost 6 bases and J lost 4 bases.

In its sample, this clonotype was seen a few times. V is TRBV20-1 and J is TRBJ2-7; weak D call: TRBD1 (6 bases). The V and J ends lost 5 bases and 1 base respectively, with 18 bases between them. CDR3 length: 15 amino acids. Germline CDR1 reads DFQATT; CDR2 reads SNEGSKA (reference sequence). The CDR3 DNA follows: TGCAGTGCTGGGGCTTGGGGGCCCAATTCCTACGAGCAGTACTTC. Translating gives CSAGAWGPNSYEQYF.

The V and J genes are TRBV29-1 and TRBJ2-1, with 11 bases aligning to TRBD1. CDR1 is SQVTM and CDR2 is ANQGSEA in the germline V gene. The length of the CDR3 is 14 residues. The J segment lost 6 bases and the V segment lost 6 bases, leaving 7 bases of the junction unmatched. The CDR3 DNA reads as TGCAGCGTGGGAGGACAGGGGGCCAGCAATGAGCAGTTCTTC. This encodes CSVGGQGASNEQFF.

This clonotype has more than one count but fewer than ten. The CDR3 sequence is CASSLRDLAGGVTDTQYF. Written as DNA, the CDR3 is TGTGCCAGCAGCTTGAGGGATCTAGCGGGAGGAGTCACAGATACGCAGTATTTT. The chain employs TRBV5-6 and TRBJ2-3; 11 nucleotides match TRBD2. Germline V gene lookup returns CDR1 SGHDT and CDR2 YYEEEE. The CDR3 sequence is 18 residues long. Trimming removed 1 base from V and 2 bases from J; junction bases left unmatched: 9.

The V gene is TRBV6-2 or TRBV6-3, the J gene TRBJ2-2; D is unclear. Trimming took 8 bases from V and 7 from J, leaving 14 bases between them. Germline V gene sequence: CDR1 MNHEY, CDR2 SVGEGT. This CDR3 is built from 13 residues. The CDR3 DNA follows: TGTGCCAGCGGACCCAGTTTTGGCGGGGAGCTGTTTTTT. Translated, it gives CASGPSFGGELFF.

This clonotype was observed a handful of times. The chain links TRBV4-1 to TRBJ2-3; possible D gene TRBD2, 7 bases. The length of the CDR3 is 15 residues. V lost 1 base to trimming and J lost 3 bases, with 11 bases between them. Germline V gives CDR1 MGHRA, CDR2 YSYEKL. The CDR3: CASSQAGGRTDTQYF. The CDR3 DNA reads TGCGCCAGCAGCCAAGCCGGGGGGCGGACAGATACGCAGTATTTT.

The chain uses TRBV28 and TRBJ2-3; D assignment may be TRBD1 or TRBD2 (5 bases each). This CDR3 is 13 amino acids long. The germline V and J ends were trimmed by 5 bases and 4 bases, with 10 bases remaining between them. Germline V gene sequence: CDR1 MDHEN, CDR2 SYDVKM. The CDR3 nucleotides read TGTGCCAGCAGTCCGAGGGGCCCAGATACGCAGTATTTT. It is translated as CASSPRGPDTQYF.

This clonotype has just a few counts. The V and J genes are TRBV2 and TRBJ2-7; D may be TRBD2 (5 bases). This CDR3 region has 16 residues. Trimming removed 6 bases from V and 3 bases from J, with 21 bases in between. Per the germline V gene, CDR1 is SNHLY and CDR2 is FYNNEI. The CDR3 DNA reads TGTGCCAGCAGCCCCAACGGGGTTCTGTTAAGCTACGAGCAGTACTTC. Amino acids: CASSPNGVLLSYEQYF.

This clonotype was counted between two and nine times. The V gene is TRBV27, the J gene TRBJ2-7; D could derive from TRBD1 or TRBD2 (6 bases each). Trimming stripped 6 bases from V and 4 bases from J, with 16 bases between. Germline V gene data show CDR1 as MNHEY and CDR2 as SMNVEV (reference sequence). The CDR3 spans 14 residues. The DNA of the CDR3 is TGTGCCAGCAGACGACTAGAGGGGGTTTACGAGCAGTACTTC. Protein sequence: CASRRLEGVYEQYF.

This clonotype was recorded a few times. The chain combines TRBV29-1 with TRBJ2-1; D is possibly TRBD1 (5 bases). Germline V gene lookup returns CDR1 SQVTM and CDR2 ANQGSEA. V gave up 0 bases and J gave up 8 bases, with 23 bases separating them. There are 17 residues in the CDR3. The CDR3 DNA reads as TGCAGCGTTGAAGAGGTTCTTCCGGGCCCAAAAGGGGATGAGCAGTTCTTC. This translates into CSVEEVLPGPKGDEQFF.

This clonotype was counted at least ten times. The chain employs TRBV12-3 or TRBV12-4 and TRBJ1-1; 8 bases match TRBD1. The CDR3 extends over 12 amino acids. The V segment lost 6 bases and the J segment 11 bases; nucleotides outside the gene matches: 8. The CDR3 nucleotides read TGTGCCAGCAGCCCAGGACAGGGTGCGGCTTTCTTT. Protein sequence: CASSPGQGAAFF.

To note about this clonotype: At one end the junction does not follow the germline gene, possibly because of a read error. The genes are TRBV9 and TRBJ2-7; tentative D call: TRBD1 (6 bases). The CDR3 length is 16 residues. The germline V gene encodes CDR1 SGDLS and CDR2 YYNGEE. The CDR3 DNA follows: TGTGCCAGCAGCGACCCCCGTGGGGGCAGCACCTACGAGCAGCACTTC. Residues: CASSDPRGGSTYEQHF.

The rearrangement joins TRBV28 to TRBJ1-1; D gene ambiguous. CDR3 length: 16 amino acids. The germline V gene encodes CDR1 MDHEN and CDR2 SYDVKM. Trimming stripped 6 bases from V and 8 bases from J, with 25 bases between. The CDR3 here is CASSYQPARVQGEAFF. The CDR3 nucleotides read TGTGCCAGCAGCTATCAACCTGCCCGTGTTCAAGGGGAAGCTTTCTTT.